This TCR beta chain was identified during a study of blood T cell repertoires in COVID-19. Germline values: CDR1 SGHDN, CDR2 FVKESK. V lost 0 bases, J lost 4 bases, and 9 bases lay in between. The CDR3 is 14 residues long. Assay used: immunoSEQ multiplex PCR; TCRdb lists only in-frame clones, some missing. Of around 240,000 clones listed, about nine tenths were seen once; the top ten hold approximately 1.2%. The chain links TRBV14 to TRBJ1-1; the D gene is possibly TRBD1 (5 bases). This TCR was recovered from a human donor in a cohort exposed to, infected with or recovered from COVID-19 (not recorded which). The donor label of this sample is uncertain. The sample was PBMCs or T cells enriched from blood (not recorded which). The CDR3 region has the DNA TGTGCCAGCAGCCAAGATGGGGGGGTCACTGAAGCTTTCTTT. It yields the protein CASSQDGGVTEAFF.